This TCR beta chain was recovered during a study of STAT5B mutations in CD4+ large granular lymphocyte leukemia. As for the study in general: Among healthy controls, a particular HLA allele went with more CDR3 'QG' motifs.

Source study methods: A productive frequency of 2.59 x 10-5 was the lowest detectable. Libraries were prepared by immunoSEQ multiplex PCR; TCRdb keeps only in-frame clonotypes and omits some of them. V, J and clone size reflect that table, while D and trimming were determined from the DNA. Of more than 30,000 clones in the sample, 76% were seen once. Germline CDR1 is SGHVS and CDR2 is FQNEAQ. CDR3 size: 14 residues. Notes on this clone: Its matching antigen is unknown. Germline is not matched at one junction end, which may reflect a read error.

Overall study results and limits: Without HLA matching, higher CD4+ than CD8+ T-LGLL clonality could reflect small sample size.

The chain carries TRBV7-8 and TRBJ1-1, with D maybe TRBD1 (5 bases). The receptor's source is a human donor in good health. Sequenced sample: CD4+ T cells from blood buffy coats. CDR3 nucleotides: TGTGCCAGCAGCCCCATCGGGACTCGGCGTGAACCTTTCTTT. Its translation: CASSPIGTRREPFF.